The 24 T cell receptor beta chains listed next were all sequenced from one sample in a study of PD-L1 blockade in urothelial cancer. The protocol was immunoSEQ multiplex PCR, while the TCRdb copy is restricted to in-frame clones and leaves out a portion. The sample yields approximately 35,000 clones, roughly a third seen once. The sample here was tumor tissue, taken before atezolizumab (anti-PD-L1) treatment. The source is a man between 60 and 75 years old with urothelial cancer.

This chain connects TRBV1 to TRBJ2-5; the tabulated D call, TRBD2, remains unverified against the DNA. TRBV1 is labeled a pseudogene. The CDR3 covers 16 residues. This CDR3 is CTSSRTSGGAEETQYF. The CDR3 DNA sequence: TGCACCAGCAGCCGGACTAGCGGGGGGGCCGAAGAGACCCAGTACTTC.

The chain recombines TRBV19 with TRBJ1-2; tentative D call: TRBD1 (5 bases). V gave up 6 bases and J gave up 0 bases, with 11 bases separating them. The germline V gene has CDR1 LNHDA and CDR2 SQIVND (reference sequence). The CDR3 loop spans 14 amino acids. The CDR3 sequence is CASSKGDTNYGYTF. Written as DNA, the CDR3 is TGTGCCAGTAGCAAAGGGGATACTAACTATGGCTACACCTTC.

As for this clone: This sample also contains other DNA sequences that code for the same CDR3. This chain joins TRBV6-1 and TRBJ2-7, with D tentatively TRBD2 (6 bases). Germline-derived CDR1 and CDR2 are MNHNS and SASEGT. V lost 1 base and J lost 3, with 13 bases in between. The CDR3 totals 15 residues. The CDR3 region is CASSEGSGTGYEQYF. In DNA, the CDR3 is TGTGCCAGCAGTGAAGGTAGTGGGACTGGCTACGAGCAGTACTTC.

The sample holds a few counts of this clone. CDR3 residues: CASSLQDFQETQYF. In DNA form, the CDR3 reads TGTGCCAGCAGCCTACAGGATTTTCAAGAGACCCAGTACTTC. The chain carries TRBV11-3 and TRBJ2-5; the D gene is possibly TRBD1 (5 bases). From germline, CDR1 is SGHNT and CDR2 YENEEA. V gave up 5 bases and J gave up 2 bases, with 12 bases separating them. CDR3 length: 14 amino acids.

V and J are TRBV15 and TRBJ1-2; 7 bases agree with TRBD1. The CDR3 spans 14 residues. CDR1 is LNHNV and CDR2 is YYDKDF in the germline V gene (reference sequence). With 0 bases clipped from V and 3 bases from J, the junction kept 1 base outside the gene matches. CDR3 DNA sequence: TGTGCCACCAGCAGAGAACAGGGGTACTATGGCTACACCTTC. Translating gives CATSREQGYYGYTF.

This chain joins TRBV6-8 and TRBJ1-4; the D gene is possibly TRBD1 (5 bases). Per the germline V gene, CDR1 is MNHGY and CDR2 is SAAAGT. V was cut by 0 bases and J by 7 bases, with 15 bases left in between. The length of the CDR3 is 16 residues. The CDR3 coding sequence is TGTGCCAGCAGTTACTCGACGGGGCCCCCGATTGAAAAACTGTTTTTT. It translates to CASSYSTGPPIEKLFF.

A few counts support this clone. The CDR3 sequence: CASSFQTDYEQYF. CDR3 DNA: TGTGCCAGCAGTTTTCAGACCGATTACGAGCAGTACTTC. This chain connects TRBV6-8 to TRBJ2-7; D is uncertain. Germline CDR1 is MNHGY and CDR2 is SAAAGT. The CDR3 runs to 13 residues. The V end was cut by 4 bases, the J end by 4 bases, with 11 bases between.

This clone has more than one count but fewer than ten. V and J are TRBV30 and TRBJ1-4; D is unresolved. With 0 bases removed from V and 8 bases from J, the gap between germline ends came to 16 bases. This CDR3 has 15 amino acids. Germline V gene lookup returns CDR1 GTSNPN and CDR2 SVGIG (reference sequence). CDR3 sequence (DNA): TGTGCCTGGAGTGTAAGGGCGGCGGGGAGGGAAAAACTGTTTTTT. This gives the protein CAWSVRAAGREKLFF. Full variable domain (remainder filled in from reference TRBV30 and TRBJ1-4): SQTIHQWPATLVQPVGSPLSLECTVEGTSNPNLYWYRQAAGRGLQLLFYSVGIGQISSEVPQNLSASRPQDRQFILSSKKLLLSDSGFYLCAWSVRAAGREKLFFGSGTQLSVL.

The chain couples TRBV30 to TRBJ2-7, with D possibly matching TRBD1 (6 bases). Per germline, CDR1 GTSNPN and CDR2 SVGIG (reference sequence). CDR3 length: 12 residues. V shed 3 bases and J shed 3 bases, with 9 bases lying between them. CDR3 amino acids: CAWSSRGYEQYF. The CDR3 nucleotides are TGTGCCTGGAGCTCCAGGGGCTACGAGCAGTACTTC. Using reference TRBV30 and TRBJ2-7 for the parts outside the CDR3, the full variable domain is SQTIHQWPATLVQPVGSPLSLECTVEGTSNPNLYWYRQAAGRGLQLLFYSVGIGQISSEVPQNLSASRPQDRQFILSSKKLLLSDSGFYLCAWSSRGYEQYFGPGTRLTVT.

This chain joins TRBV11-3 and TRBJ2-7; D might be TRBD1 or TRBD2, each matching 5 bases. V was clipped by 4 bases and J by 7 bases, with 20 bases between them. This CDR3 is built from 15 residues. The V gene's germline CDR1 is SGHNT and CDR2 YENEEA. The DNA for the CDR3 is TGTGCCAGCAGCTCCGGGACGGGATCTTTGGGGGAGCAGTACTTC. It translates to CASSSGTGSLGEQYF.

The V and J genes are TRBV15 and TRBJ2-5, with D perhaps matching TRBD1 (6 bases). Trimming left V 3 bases short and J 5 bases short, with 13 bases between. Looked up from germline, CDR1 is LNHNV and CDR2 is YYDKDF (reference sequence). The CDR3 sequence is 14 residues long. Here the CDR3 reads CATSRQGQGETQYF. For the CDR3, the DNA is TGTGCCACCAGCAGGCAGGGGCAGGGGGAGACCCAGTACTTC.

This clone has a count of ten or more. The chain uses TRBV7-6 and TRBJ2-3; tentatively, D is TRBD2 (6 bases). Germline CDR1 is SGHVS and CDR2 is FNYEAQ. V dropped 4 bases and J dropped 2 bases, with 10 bases sitting between them. The CDR3 loop spans 14 amino acids. Here the CDR3 reads CASSSERVTDTQYF. Written as DNA, the CDR3 is TGTGCCAGCAGCTCTGAGCGGGTCACAGATACGCAGTATTTT.

This clone has a handful of counts. Other DNA variants within this sample encode the same CDR3. This rearrangement joins TRBV18 to TRBJ2-7; TRBD1 agrees at 7 bases. CDR3 length: 14 residues. CDR1 is KGHSH and CDR2 is LQKENI in the germline V gene. The J segment lost 2 bases and the V segment lost 3 bases, leaving 4 bases of the junction unmatched. The CDR3 sequence is CASSPRTGTYEQYF. Written as DNA, the CDR3 is TGTGCCAGCTCACCCAGGACAGGAACCTACGAGCAGTACTTC.

This chain uses TRBV25-1 with TRBJ1-2; 7 bases align to TRBD1. In germline, CDR1 is MGHDK, CDR2 SYGVNS. The CDR3 contains 14 residues. Germline trimming cut 6 bases from V and 5 bases from J; bases unmatched to any gene: 9. The CDR3 region has the DNA TGTGCCAGCAGGAAGCCGGGACAGCTATATGGCTACACCTTC. Translating it yields CASRKPGQLYGYTF.

This clone has just a few counts. The chain uses TRBV6-8 and TRBJ1-5, with D perhaps TRBD1 (6 bases). Germline V lookup: CDR1 MNHGY, CDR2 SAAAGT. Trimming removed 7 bases from V and 9 bases from J, with 13 bases in between. The CDR3 extends over 12 amino acids. For the CDR3, the DNA is TGTGCCAGCACCCCGCCGACAGGGCCCCAGCATTTT. Protein product: CASTPPTGPQHF.

The chain is built from TRBV2 and TRBJ2-2; TRBD2 agrees at 13 bases. The CDR3 runs to 16 residues. CDR1 SNHLY and CDR2 FYNNEI come from the germline V gene. The trim removed 4 bases at V and 4 bases at J, leaving 3 bases unmatched. The CDR3 is CASSGTSGGLTGELFF. The CDR3 bases are TGTGCCAGCAGTGGGACTAGCGGGGGCCTCACCGGGGAGCTGTTTTTT.

This clone came up a few times. The CDR3 sequence is CASSSRNVGGDTQYF. The CDR3, as DNA: TGTGCCAGCAGCTCCCGAAATGTGGGGGGAGATACGCAGTATTTT. The V gene is TRBV11-3, the J gene TRBJ2-3, with D perhaps matching TRBD2 (6 bases). Between the trimmed V and J ends, which lost 4 bases and 5 bases, there was a span of 16 bases. Germline V lookup: CDR1 SGHNT, CDR2 YENEEA. This CDR3 is 15 amino acids long.

The chain links TRBV10-1 to TRBJ1-1, with unresolved D. Deletions cut 6 bases from V and 4 bases from J, with 15 bases between. Germline CDR1 reads WNHNN; CDR2 reads SYGVQD (reference sequence). The CDR3 runs 14 residues. CDR3 nucleotide sequence: TGCGCCAGCAGCCGAGCGGGCAGAGGCACTGAAGCTTTCTTT. Its translation is CASSRAGRGTEAFF.

The chain couples TRBV19 to TRBJ2-3, with D possibly TRBD1 on 6 matching bases. Germline V CDR1 and CDR2: LNHDA, SQIVND (reference sequence). V lost 6 bases to trimming and J lost 4 bases, with 14 bases between them. This CDR3 has 14 amino acids. The CDR3 DNA reads as TGTGCCAGTAGCGGAGAGGGGGTTTCAGATACGCAGTATTTT. It encodes CASSGEGVSDTQYF.

The CDR3 sequence: CASTKQEYEQYF. The DNA of the CDR3 is TGTGCCAGCACCAAACAGGAGTACGAGCAGTACTTC. The V call is TRBV28, the J call TRBJ2-7; TRBD1 is a possible D gene (5 bases). V was cut by 7 bases and J by 4 bases, with 11 bases left in between. Germline assignment: CDR1 MDHEN and CDR2 SYDVKM. This CDR3 is built from 12 residues.

A remark on this clone: The sample carries other DNA sequences with the same CDR3. The chain links TRBV11-3 to TRBJ2-7, with D possibly being TRBD1 or TRBD2 (6 bases each). Trimming cost V 5 bases and J 3 bases, with 14 bases left between them. The CDR3 totals 14 residues. The germline gives CDR1 SGHNT, CDR2 YENEEA. CDR3 sequence: CASSPDRGRYEQYF. As DNA, the CDR3 is TGTGCCAGCAGCCCCGATCGGGGGCGCTACGAGCAGTACTTC. Full variable domain (rest looked up from reference TRBV11-3 and TRBJ2-7): EAGVVQSPRYKIIEKKQPVAFWCNPISGHNTLYWYLQNLGQGPELLIRYENEEAVDDSQLPKDRFSAERLKGVDSTLKIQPAELGDSAVYLCASSPDRGRYEQYFGPGTRLTVT.

This clone was picked up a small number of times. The V gene is TRBV19, the J gene TRBJ2-7; 14 bases agree with TRBD2. With V trimmed by 6 bases and J by 7 bases, 8 bases remained unmatched. The CDR3 totals 15 residues. Germline CDR1 is LNHDA and CDR2 is SQIVND (reference sequence). This CDR3 reads CASSQGLAGEREQYF. CDR3 DNA sequence: TGTGCCAGTAGCCAGGGACTAGCGGGAGAGAGAGAGCAGTACTTC. The whole variable domain, filled in from reference TRBV19 and TRBJ2-7, reads DGGITQSPKYLFRKEGQNVTLSCEQNLNHDAMYWYRQDPGQGLRLIYYSQIVNDFQKGDIAEGYSVSREKKESFPLTVTSAQKNPTAFYLCASSQGLAGEREQYFGPGTRLTVT.

This clone was recorded once. The chain has TRBV19 and TRBJ1-2; TRBD1 agrees at 7 bases. With V trimmed by 3 bases and J by 11 bases, 12 bases remained unmatched. This CDR3 comprises 14 residues. Germline CDR1 reads LNHDA; CDR2 reads SQIVND (reference sequence). DNA for the CDR3: TGTGCCAGTAGTATGGGCAGGGGGAACGAACTTTACACCTTC. Translating gives CASSMGRGNELYTF.

This clone was observed a few times. This chain links TRBV18 with TRBJ1-1; tentative D call: TRBD1 (6 bases). Germline CDR1 is KGHSH and CDR2 is LQKENI. V dropped 0 bases and J dropped 3 bases, with 11 bases sitting between them. This CDR3 region has 15 residues. CDR3 bases: TGTGCCAGCTCACCACCCGGGGGCCGGGACACTGAAGCTTTCTTT. Translating it yields CASSPPGGRDTEAFF.